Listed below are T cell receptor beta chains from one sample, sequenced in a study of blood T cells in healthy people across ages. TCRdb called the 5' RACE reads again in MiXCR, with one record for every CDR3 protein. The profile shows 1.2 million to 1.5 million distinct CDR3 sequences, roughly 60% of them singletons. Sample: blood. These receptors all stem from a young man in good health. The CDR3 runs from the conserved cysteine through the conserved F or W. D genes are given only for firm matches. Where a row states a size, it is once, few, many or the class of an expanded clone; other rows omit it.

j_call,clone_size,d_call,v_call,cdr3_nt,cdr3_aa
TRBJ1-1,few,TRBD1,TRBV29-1,TGCAGCGCCGGGACAGCGAACACTGAAGCTTTCTTT,CSAGTANTEAFF
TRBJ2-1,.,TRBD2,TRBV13,TGTGCCAGCAGCGCCACCTTACCACTAGCGGGAGGCCAGTATGAGCAGTTCTTC,CASSATLPLAGGQYEQFF
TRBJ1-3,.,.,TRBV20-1,TGCAGTGCTAGAGATCGCGGGGCGGCGGGAAACACCATATATTTT,CSARDRGAAGNTIYF
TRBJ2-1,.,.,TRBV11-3,TGTGCCAGCAGCACACCGGGACTGCACAATGAGCAGTTCTTC,CASSTPGLHNEQFF
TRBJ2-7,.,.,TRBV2,TGTGCCAGCAGACTGGACCGTACGGTCGTCGAGCAGTACTTC,CASRLDRTVVEQYF
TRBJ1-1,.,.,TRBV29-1,TGCAGCGTAGGGGACGGACAGTGGGCAGCTTTCTTT,CSVGDGQWAAFF
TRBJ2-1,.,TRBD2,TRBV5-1,TGCGCCAGCAGCTTGGGACTAGCAGCTAGCTCCTACAATGAGCAGTTCTTC,CASSLGLAASSYNEQFF
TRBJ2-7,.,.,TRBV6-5,TGTGCCAGCAGCAACAGCCAGACAGTGTCCTACGAGCAGTACTTC,CASSNSQTVSYEQYF
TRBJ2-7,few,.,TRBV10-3,TGTGCCATCAGTGTTGGGGGCTACGAGCAGTACTTC,CAISVGGYEQYF
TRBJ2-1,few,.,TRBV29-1,TGCAGTCACCCGGAGTCGGGTGAGCAGTTCTTC,CSHPESGEQFF
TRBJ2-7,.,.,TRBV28,TGTGCCAGCGGAATACCTCAGGTTTCCGGCTACGAGCAGTACTTC,CASGIPQVSGYEQYF
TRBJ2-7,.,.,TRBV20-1,TGCAGTGCTAGAGAACCCCCGCAGGACAGTGCCTACGAGCAGTACTTC,CSAREPPQDSAYEQYF
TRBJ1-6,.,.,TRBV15,TGTGCCACCAGCGAGAGTGGCACAAGAGATAATTCACCCCTCCACTTT,CATSESGTRDNSPLHF
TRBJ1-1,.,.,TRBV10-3,TGTGCCATCGGGGACACGACCAACACTGAAGCTTTCTTT,CAIGDTTNTEAFF
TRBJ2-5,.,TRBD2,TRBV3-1,TGTGCCAGCAGCCAAGCACTAGCGGGGGGCCAAGAGACCCAGTACTTC,CASSQALAGGQETQYF
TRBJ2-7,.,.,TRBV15,TGTGCCACCAGCAGAGGCACGGTGAACGAGCAGTACTTC,CATSRGTVNEQYF
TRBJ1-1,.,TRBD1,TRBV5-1,TGCGCCAGCAGCTTGGCCGGGACAGAGAACACTGAAGCTTTCTTT,CASSLAGTENTEAFF
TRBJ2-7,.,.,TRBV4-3,TGCGCCAGCAGCCAAGTCAGGTCTAGTCGCGAGCAGTACTTC,CASSQVRSSREQYF
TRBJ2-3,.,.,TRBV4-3,TGCGCCAGCAGCCAAAGTCCCCACATGGATACGCAGTATTTT,CASSQSPHMDTQYF
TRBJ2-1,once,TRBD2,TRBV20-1,TGCAGTGCTTGCCCTAGCGGGTACTACAATGAGCAGTTCTTC,CSACPSGYYNEQFF
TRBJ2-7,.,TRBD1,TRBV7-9,TGTGCCAGCAGCCCACCGACCGTGACAGGGGCGGGGTACGAGCAGTACTTC,CASSPPTVTGAGYEQYF
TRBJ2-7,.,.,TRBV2,TGTGCCAGCGAGAACAATGAGCAGTACTTC,CASENNEQYF
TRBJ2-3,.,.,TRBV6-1,TGCGCCAGCCTGGGAGATACGCAGTATTTT,CASLGDTQYF
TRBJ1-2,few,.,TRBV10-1,TGCGCCAGCAGTGAGTCTTGGGCAGTTGGCTACACCTTC,CASSESWAVGYTF
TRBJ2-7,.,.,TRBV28,TGTGCCAGCAGTTTAGGAAAAGCAGGTCCCTACGAGCAGTACTTC,CASSLGKAGPYEQYF
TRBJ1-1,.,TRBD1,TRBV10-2,TGCGCCAGCAGTCAACAGGGGGCTACTGAAGCTTTCTTT,CASSQQGATEAFF
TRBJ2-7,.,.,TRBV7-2,TGTGCCAGCAGCTTACTGGGACGGACCTTAGACGAGCAGTACTTC,CASSLLGRTLDEQYF
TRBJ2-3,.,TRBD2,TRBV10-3,TGTGCCATCAGTGAAGGACTAGCGGACACAGATACGCAGTATTTT,CAISEGLADTDTQYF
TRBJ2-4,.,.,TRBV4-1,TGCGCCAGCAGCCAAGTATCCCCGGGGACCAAAAACATTCAGTACTTC,CASSQVSPGTKNIQYF
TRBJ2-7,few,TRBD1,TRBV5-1,TGCGCCAGCAGTTTCGGACAGGGGAGGAACGAGCAGTACTTC,CASSFGQGRNEQYF
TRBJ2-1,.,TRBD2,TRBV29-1,TGCAGCGACCGCGCGGCGGGAGGGCCGGATGAGCAGTTCTTC,CSDRAAGGPDEQFF
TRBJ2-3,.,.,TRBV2,TGTGCCAGCAGTGAAGCGCGGACAGTCAATACGCAGTATTTT,CASSEARTVNTQYF
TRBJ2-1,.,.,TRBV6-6,TGTGCCAGATTACGACCGCCGGGACACGCTTATTCTGAGCAGTTCTTC,CARLRPPGHAYSEQFF
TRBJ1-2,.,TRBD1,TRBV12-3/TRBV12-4,TGTGCCAGCAGTCCGCCGGGACAGGGTTGGGGCTACACCTTC,CASSPPGQGWGYTF
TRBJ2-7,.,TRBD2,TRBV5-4,TGTGCCAGCAGCACAGCGGGGCGGACCTACGAGCAGTACTTC,CASSTAGRTYEQYF
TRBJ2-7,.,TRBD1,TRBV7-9,TGTGCCAGCAGGGGGACAGATAACTACGAGCAGTACTTC,CASRGTDNYEQYF
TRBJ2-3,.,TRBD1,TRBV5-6,TGTGCCAGCAGCTATTTTGGGACAGCTAGCACAGATACGCAGTATTTT,CASSYFGTASTDTQYF
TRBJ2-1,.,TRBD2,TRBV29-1,TGCAGCGGTGCGACCCGACTAGCGGGCAATGAGCAGTTCTTC,CSGATRLAGNEQFF
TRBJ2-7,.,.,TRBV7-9,TGTGCCGGCAGCTTAGCTCGGGTCGAGCAGTACTTC,CAGSLARVEQYF
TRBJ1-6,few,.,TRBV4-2,TGTGCCAGCAGCCAAGATTTGACCTCGAATTCACCCCTCCACTTT,CASSQDLTSNSPLHF
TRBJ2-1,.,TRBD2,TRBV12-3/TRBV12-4,TGTGCCAGCAGTGAAGACACCAGACTAGCGGGCCACAATGAGCAGTTCTTC,CASSEDTRLAGHNEQFF
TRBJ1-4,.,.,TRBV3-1,TGTGCCAGCAGCCCCATGGGAGGCGGGCAGGCTAATGAAAAACTGTTTTTT,CASSPMGGGQANEKLFF
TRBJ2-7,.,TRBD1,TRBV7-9,TGTGCCAGCAGCACCACGCGACAGGGGATCTACGAGCAGTACTTC,CASSTTRQGIYEQYF
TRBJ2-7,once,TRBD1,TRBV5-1,TGCGCCAGCAGCTTGCAGGGACAGAGAGATTTCTACGAGCAGTACTTC,CASSLQGQRDFYEQYF
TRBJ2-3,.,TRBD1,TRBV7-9,TGTGCCAGCAGCGCGGACAGGTCCTTCACAGATACGCAGTATTTT,CASSADRSFTDTQYF
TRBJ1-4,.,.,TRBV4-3,TGCGCCAGCAGCCAAGACGAGGATTTCGAAAAACTGTTTTTT,CASSQDEDFEKLFF
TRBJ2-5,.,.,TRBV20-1,TGCAGTGCTGGGCTAGTGGGACAAGAGACCCAGTACTTC,CSAGLVGQETQYF
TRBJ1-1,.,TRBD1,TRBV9,TGTGCCAGCAGCAGTTCGGGGACAGGGGACACTGAAGCTTTCTTT,CASSSSGTGDTEAFF
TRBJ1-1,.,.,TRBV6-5,TGTGCCAGCAGTTACTCGTCAGGGGTTTCGGGGTTCACTGAAGCTTTCTTT,CASSYSSGVSGFTEAFF
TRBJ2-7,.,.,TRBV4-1,TGCGCCAGCAGTCATGGTCCCCCCTCCTCTTACGAGCAGTACTTC,CASSHGPPSSYEQYF
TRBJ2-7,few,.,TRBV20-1,TGCAGCTCCGGGACAATCTACGAGCAGTACTTC,CSSGTIYEQYF
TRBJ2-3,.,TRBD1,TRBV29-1,TGCAGCGTCTACCGGGACAGGGGCACAGATACGCAGTATTTT,CSVYRDRGTDTQYF
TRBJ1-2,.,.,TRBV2,TGTGCCAGCGTCGCGGGGGACTATGACTATGGCTACACCTTC,CASVAGDYDYGYTF
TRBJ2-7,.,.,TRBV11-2,TGTGCCAGCAGCCCTCGACTAGTAATTCGTTACGAGCAGTACTTC,CASSPRLVIRYEQYF
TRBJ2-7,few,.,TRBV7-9,TGTGCCAGCAGCTTGGGGAAATACGAGCAGTACTTC,CASSLGKYEQYF
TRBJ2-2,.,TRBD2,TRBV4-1,TGCGCCAGCAGCCAAGTAACTAGCGGGAGTCACACCGGGGAGCTGTTTTTT,CASSQVTSGSHTGELFF
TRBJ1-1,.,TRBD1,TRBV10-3,TGTGCCATCGGGGGGACAGGAGAGTCTGAAGCTTTCTTT,CAIGGTGESEAFF